The rows below give T cell receptor beta chains drawn from one sample of a study of T cell responses to AZD1222 COVID-19 vaccine. This table comes from immunoSEQ multiplex PCR, and its TCRdb copy is limited to in-frame clones, with some not included. The sample yields some 140,000 clones, about 92% seen once. Specimen: peripheral blood, collected on day 0 of AZD1222 vaccination. Receptors originate from an adult in good health. Each CDR3 is given with its conserved first and last residue. Each record gives: CDR3 length, V gene, D gene, J gene, clone size, CDR3 protein, CDR3 DNA. A D gene is named only where the DNA matches it firmly. Clone size is not always given. Where it is, it says once, few, many or a class for expanded clones.

12	TRBV19	.	TRBJ1-3	.	CASSSPGHTIYF	TGTGCCAGTAGTTCTCCGGGTCACACCATATATTTT
13	TRBV9	TRBD2	TRBJ2-1	.	CARLLAGEDEQFF	TGTGCCCGCTTACTAGCGGGAGAAGATGAGCAGTTCTTC
13	TRBV10-3	.	TRBJ1-2	.	CAISDIGAYGYTF	TGTGCCATCAGTGATATTGGCGCCTATGGCTACACCTTC
17	TRBV7-9	TRBD2	TRBJ2-3	.	CASGSGPSGRSGDTQYF	TGTGCCAGTGGGTCCGGCCCTAGCGGGAGGTCTGGAGATACGCAGTATTTT
17	TRBV21-1	.	TRBJ2-7	.	CASSKAKIWDFSYEQYF	TGTGCCAGCAGCAAAGCGAAAATCTGGGACTTCTCCTACGAGCAGTACTTC
14	TRBV27	TRBD1	TRBJ1-5	once	CASSLTGGYQPQHF	TGTGCCAGCAGCTTGACAGGGGGCTATCAGCCCCAGCATTTT
14	TRBV9	.	TRBJ1-1	.	CASSVVQGWTEAFF	TGTGCCAGCAGCGTAGTTCAGGGTTGGACTGAAGCTTTCTTT
17	TRBV19	TRBD2	TRBJ2-1	.	CASSIESWASGNNEQFF	TGTGCCAGTAGTATAGAGAGTTGGGCTAGCGGGAATAATGAGCAGTTCTTC
19	TRBV19	.	TRBJ1-5	.	CASSLFAGTAVYSNQPQHF	TGTGCCAGTAGTCTGTTTGCCGGGACGGCCGTCTATAGCAATCAGCCCCAGCATTTT
13	TRBV14	.	TRBJ1-1	.	CASSQDTYTEAFF	TGTGCCAGCAGCCAAGACACTTACACTGAAGCTTTCTTT
13	TRBV19	.	TRBJ1-5	.	CASSISGDQPQHF	TGTGCCAGTAGTATAAGTGGGGATCAGCCCCAGCATTTT
13	TRBV12-3/TRBV12-4	.	TRBJ1-4	.	CASSLVWNEKLFF	TGTGCCAGCAGTTTAGTGTGGAATGAAAAACTGTTTTTT
15	TRBV19	.	TRBJ1-2	.	CASSIDVDPDYGYTF	TGTGCCAGTAGTATAGATGTGGACCCCGACTATGGCTACACCTTC
12	TRBV3-1/TRBV3-2	.	TRBJ2-7	.	CASSQSSYEQYF	TGTGCCAGCAGCCAGAGCTCCTACGAGCAGTACTTC
14	TRBV10-3	TRBD1	TRBJ2-7	.	CAILLSGTVNEQYF	TGTGCCATTCTCTTATCCGGGACAGTGAACGAGCAGTACTTC
15	TRBV9	.	TRBJ2-4	.	CASSVGYGAKNIQYF	TGTGCCAGCAGCGTAGGGTACGGCGCCAAAAACATTCAGTACTTC
13	TRBV18	TRBD1	TRBJ1-1	.	CASSPGQGTEAFF	TGTGCCAGCTCACCAGGACAGGGCACTGAAGCTTTCTTT
15	TRBV30	TRBD1	TRBJ1-3	.	CAWSRDRDSGNTIYF	TGTGCCTGGAGCCGGGACAGGGACTCTGGAAACACCATATATTTT
13	TRBV5-4	TRBD1	TRBJ1-4	.	CASSPFGQGNLFF	TGTGCCAGCAGTCCTTTCGGACAGGGTAATCTGTTTTTT
16	TRBV5-6	TRBD2	TRBJ2-7	.	CASSSTSEHPSYEQYF	TGTGCCAGCAGCTCGACTAGCGAACACCCGTCCTACGAGCAGTACTTC
17	TRBV6-2/TRBV6-3	.	TRBJ1-4	.	CASSYPPDRETNEKLFF	TGTGCCAGCAGTTACCCCCCCGACAGAGAAACTAATGAAAAACTGTTTTTT
14	TRBV28	TRBD1	TRBJ1-3	.	CASSPQGGLYTIYF	TGTGCCAGCAGTCCACAAGGGGGCTTGTACACCATATATTTT
14	TRBV5-1	TRBD1	TRBJ2-7	.	CASSPPGQGFEQYF	TGCGCCAGCAGCCCCCCGGGACAGGGGTTCGAGCAGTACTTC
15	TRBV29-1	TRBD1	TRBJ1-4	.	CSVEEEGQDYEKLFF	TGCAGCGTTGAAGAAGAGGGACAGGATTATGAAAAACTGTTTTTT
14	TRBV4-1	.	TRBJ2-2	.	CASSRDWAAGELFF	TGCGCCAGCAGCCGTGACTGGGCGGCCGGGGAGCTGTTTTTT
15	TRBV27	.	TRBJ2-1	once	CASSLGGPSYNEQFF	TGTGCCAGCAGTTTGGGGGGGCCTTCGTACAATGAGCAGTTCTTC
12	TRBV7-3	.	TRBJ2-3	.	CASSLWGDTQYF	TGTGCCAGCAGCTTATGGGGGGATACGCAGTATTTT
14	TRBV15	.	TRBJ2-3	.	CATSRAWESDTQYF	TGTGCCACCAGCAGAGCTTGGGAATCAGATACGCAGTATTTT
12	TRBV3-1/TRBV3-2	.	TRBJ2-3	once	CASSRTGDTQYF	TGTGCCAGCAGCAGGACGGGAGATACGCAGTATTTT
13	TRBV4-2	.	TRBJ1-1	.	CASSQGVALEAFF	TGTGCCAGCAGCCAAGGAGTGGCTCTTGAAGCTTTCTTT
15	TRBV9	.	TRBJ2-3	.	CASSAPDGGTDTQYF	TGTGCCAGCAGCGCCCCGGATGGCGGCACAGATACGCAGTATTTT
13	TRBV6-2/TRBV6-3	.	TRBJ1-2	.	CASSAARNYGYTF	TGTGCCAGCAGTGCCGCCCGCAACTATGGCTACACCTTC
17	TRBV28	.	TRBJ2-3	.	CASSSDYGFGGGDTQYF	TGTGCCAGCAGTTCCGACTACGGGTTTGGAGGAGGGGATACGCAGTATTTT
15	TRBV6-5	.	TRBJ2-7	.	CASSRASRGSNEQYF	TGTGCCAGCAGTCGCGCCTCGCGAGGGTCAAACGAGCAGTACTTC
14	TRBV7-9	TRBD1	TRBJ2-1	.	CASRSDRAGNEQFF	TGTGCCAGCAGATCGGACAGGGCCGGCAATGAGCAGTTCTTC